Listed here are 3 T cell receptor beta chains from one sample, sequenced in a study of cytomegalovirus exposure and HLA in healthy donors. The PCR ran on 60 Vbeta and 13 Jbeta primers. The protocol was immunoSEQ multiplex PCR, while the TCRdb copy is restricted to in-frame clones and leaves out a portion. The data hold about 180,000 clones, with around 82% observed a single time. The sequenced sample was PBMCs. These receptors were collected from a woman aged 25-40 years in good health and CMV-seropositive.

V is TRBV11-3 and J is TRBJ1-1, with D uncertain. The germline V gene has CDR1 SGHNT and CDR2 YENEEA. This CDR3 comprises 14 residues. Trimming cost V 6 bases and J 1 base, with 12 bases left between them. The CDR3 sequence: CASRDHRQNTEAFF. CDR3 DNA sequence: TGTGCCAGCAGAGATCACCGACAGAACACTGAAGCTTTCTTT.

This clone was seen once. The V call is TRBV5-5, the J call TRBJ2-2; tentatively, D is TRBD2 (6 bases). V lost 1 base to trimming and J lost 5 bases, with 9 bases between them. CDR1 and CDR2 from the germline V gene are SGHKS and YYEKEE (reference sequence). The CDR3 is made up of 14 amino acids. The CDR3 DNA reads TGTGCCAGCAGCTTGCGGGAGAGGACCGGGGAGCTGTTTTTT. It specifies CASSLRERTGELFF.

The chain combines TRBV6-6 with TRBJ1-5; a possible D gene is TRBD1 (5 bases). Germline assignment: CDR1 MNHNY and CDR2 SVGAGI (reference sequence). The germline V and J ends were trimmed by 5 bases and 4 bases, with 12 bases remaining between them. The CDR3 spans 14 residues. The CDR3 is CASSLWGENQPQHF. CDR3 DNA sequence: TGTGCCAGCAGTCTTTGGGGGGAGAATCAGCCCCAGCATTTT.